What follows is one T cell receptor (beta chain) and its context. Generated by immunoSEQ multiplex PCR, the TCRdb table keeps only in-frame clones and is missing some. This sample has more than 65,000 clones, with roughly 91% found just once. This record comes from a study of technical replicates of blood from a handful of donors. The V gene's germline CDR1 is MNHNS and CDR2 SASEGT. J gave up 2 bases and V 3 bases, and 9 bases lay outside the gene matches. This CDR3 is built from 16 residues. Sequencing input: T cells isolated from PBMCs. The chain has TRBV6-1 and TRBJ2-7, with TRBD1 matching 8 bases. This TCR derives from a human donor in good health. Some clones in this sample may be carry-over from other donors' samples. The DNA for the CDR3 is TGTGCCAGCAGTGAGTCATATACGACAGGGGCCTACGAGCAGTACTTC. Translated: CASSESYTTGAYEQYF.